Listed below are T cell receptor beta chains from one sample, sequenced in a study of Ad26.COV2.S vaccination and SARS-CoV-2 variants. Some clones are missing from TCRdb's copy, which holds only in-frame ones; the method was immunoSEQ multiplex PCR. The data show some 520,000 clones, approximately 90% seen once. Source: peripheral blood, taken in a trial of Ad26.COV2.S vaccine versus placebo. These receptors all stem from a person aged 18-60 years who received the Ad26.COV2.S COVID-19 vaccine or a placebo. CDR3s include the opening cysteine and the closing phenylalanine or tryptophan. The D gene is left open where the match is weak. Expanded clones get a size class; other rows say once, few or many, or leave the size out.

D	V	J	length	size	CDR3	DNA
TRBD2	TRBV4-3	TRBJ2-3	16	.	CASSQEGSGRADTQYF	TGCGCCAGCAGCCAAGAAGGTAGCGGGAGGGCAGATACGCAGTATTTT
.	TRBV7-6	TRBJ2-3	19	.	CASSLVGRGTRGSTDTQYF	TGTGCCAGCAGCTTAGTGGGGCGTGGAACGAGGGGTAGCACAGATACGCAGTATTTT
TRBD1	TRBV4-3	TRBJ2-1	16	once	CASSQKGDRPYNEQFF	TGCGCCAGCAGCCAAAAGGGGGACAGACCCTACAATGAGCAGTTCTTC
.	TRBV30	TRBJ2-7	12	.	CAWSVGPYEQYF	TGTGCCTGGAGTGTGGGGCCTTACGAGCAGTACTTC
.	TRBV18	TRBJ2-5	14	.	CASSRDTMQETQYF	TGTGCCAGCTCACGGGACACCATGCAAGAGACCCAGTACTTC
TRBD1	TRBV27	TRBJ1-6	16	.	CASSLQGQFSNSPLHF	TGTGCCAGCAGTTTACAGGGACAGTTCAGTAATTCACCCCTCCACTTT
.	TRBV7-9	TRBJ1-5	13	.	CASSPRVEQPQHF	TGTGCCAGCAGCCCCAGGGTTGAACAGCCCCAGCATTTT
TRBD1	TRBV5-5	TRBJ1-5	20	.	CASSLRNARGLGLSNQPQHF	TGTGCCAGCAGCTTGAGGAATGCCAGGGGGTTAGGGCTAAGTAATCAGCCCCAGCATTTT
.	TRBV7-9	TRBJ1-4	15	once	CASSLPGRTNEKLFF	TGTGCCAGCAGCTTGCCTGGGAGGACTAATGAAAAACTGTTTTTT
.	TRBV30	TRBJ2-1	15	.	CAWSKVKRAAGEQFF	TGTGCCTGGAGTAAGGTTAAGAGGGCGGCGGGTGAGCAGTTCTTC
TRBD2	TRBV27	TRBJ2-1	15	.	CASSSSSGPYNEQFF	TGTGCCAGCAGTTCCTCTAGCGGGCCCTACAATGAGCAGTTCTTC
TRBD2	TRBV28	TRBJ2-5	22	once	CASSLYPPQTSERGRYQETQYF	TGTGCCAGCAGTTTATATCCTCCACAGACTAGCGAGAGAGGACGGTACCAAGAGACCCAGTACTTC
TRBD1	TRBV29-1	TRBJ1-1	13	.	CSGQGGLNTEAFF	TGCAGCGGCCAAGGGGGCCTGAACACTGAAGCTTTCTTT
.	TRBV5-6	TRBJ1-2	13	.	CASSLDRTLGYTF	TGTGCCAGCAGCCTGGACAGAACTTTAGGCTACACCTTC
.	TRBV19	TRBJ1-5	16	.	CASSLTGSHSNQPQHF	TGTGCCAGTAGTCTTACGGGAAGCCATAGCAATCAGCCCCAGCATTTT
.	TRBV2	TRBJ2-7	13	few	CASQTSASYEQYF	TGTGCCAGCCAGACAAGTGCATCCTACGAGCAGTACTTC
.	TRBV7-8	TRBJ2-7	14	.	CASISGRSGNEQYF	TGTGCCAGCATCTCAGGGAGGAGTGGGAACGAGCAGTACTTC
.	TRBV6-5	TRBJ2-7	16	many	CASSSDRHGKGREQYF	TGTGCCAGCAGTTCAGACAGGCACGGTAAGGGGAGGGAGCAGTACTTC
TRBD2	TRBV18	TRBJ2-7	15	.	CASSPTGLAGVEQYF	TGTGCCAGCTCACCCACCGGACTAGCGGGAGTCGAGCAGTACTTC
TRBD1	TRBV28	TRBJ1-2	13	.	CATLHSDRRGYTF	TGTGCCACCCTCCATTCGGACAGGCGGGGCTACACCTTC
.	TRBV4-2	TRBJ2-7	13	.	CASSQELGYEQYF	TGTGCCAGCAGCCAAGAATTGGGGTACGAGCAGTACTTC
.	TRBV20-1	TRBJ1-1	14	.	CSASWSLIHTEAFF	TGCAGTGCTAGTTGGAGTCTAATTCACACTGAAGCTTTCTTT
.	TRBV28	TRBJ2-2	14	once	CASRRDPGAGELFF	TGTGCCAGCAGGCGGGACCCGGGGGCCGGGGAGCTGTTTTTT
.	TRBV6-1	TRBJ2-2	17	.	CASSEALGRGNTGELFF	TGTGCCAGCAGTGAAGCTCTGGGTCGGGGGAACACCGGGGAGCTGTTTTTT
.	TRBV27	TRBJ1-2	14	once	CASSPRTVPYGYTF	TGTGCCAGCAGTCCCCGGACAGTTCCCTATGGCTACACCTTC
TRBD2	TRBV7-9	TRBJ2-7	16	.	CASSTPAGGTTYEQYF	TGTGCCAGCAGCACTCCGGCGGGGGGCACGACCTACGAGCAGTACTTC
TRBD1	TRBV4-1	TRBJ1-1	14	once	CASSHVGGSTEAFF	TGCGCCAGCAGCCATGTAGGGGGCTCCACTGAAGCTTTCTTT
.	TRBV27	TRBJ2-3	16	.	CASSLRYLGFTDTQYF	TGTGCCAGCAGTTTACGATACCTTGGATTCACAGATACGCAGTATTTT
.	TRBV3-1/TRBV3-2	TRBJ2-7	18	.	CASSQASPGLLSYYEQYF	TGTGCCAGCAGCCAGGCAAGCCCGGGACTTCTAAGTTACTACGAGCAGTACTTC
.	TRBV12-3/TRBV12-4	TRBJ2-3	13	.	CASREDGRDTQYF	TGTGCCAGCAGGGAGGACGGACGGGATACGCAGTATTTT
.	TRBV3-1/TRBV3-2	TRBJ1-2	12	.	CASSQGVGGYTF	TGTGCCAGCAGCCAAGGGGTTGGAGGCTACACCTTC
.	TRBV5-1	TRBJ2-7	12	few	CASSPGRDEQYF	TGCGCCAGCAGCCCCGGACGCGACGAGCAGTACTTC
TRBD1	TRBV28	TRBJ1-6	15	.	CASSSRTGPYSPLHF	TGTGCCAGCAGTTCCCGGACAGGACCTTACTCACCCCTCCACTTT
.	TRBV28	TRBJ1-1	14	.	CASSIPAMNTEAFF	TGTGCCAGCAGTATCCCTGCCATGAACACTGAAGCTTTCTTT
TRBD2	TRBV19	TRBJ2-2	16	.	CASSIVRGRAAGELFF	TGTGCCAGTAGTATAGTTCGCGGGAGGGCCGCCGGGGAGCTGTTTTTT
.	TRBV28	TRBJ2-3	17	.	CASSAQQAMSGGDTQYF	TGTGCCAGCAGTGCCCAACAGGCCATGAGTGGGGGGGATACGCAGTATTTT
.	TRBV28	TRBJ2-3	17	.	CASIPTKKSDLTDTQYF	TGTGCCAGCATCCCCACAAAGAAGAGTGATCTCACAGATACGCAGTATTTT
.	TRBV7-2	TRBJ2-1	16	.	CASSPKRARLANEQFF	TGTGCCAGCAGTCCTAAGCGAGCTAGGCTAGCCAATGAGCAGTTCTTC
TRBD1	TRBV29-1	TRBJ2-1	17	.	CSVPTFKTGSFYNEQFF	TGCAGCGTGCCCACCTTCAAGACAGGGTCCTTCTACAATGAGCAGTTCTTC
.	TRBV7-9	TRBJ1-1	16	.	CASSARGLAMNTEAFF	TGTGCCAGCAGCGCCCGGGGTCTCGCAATGAACACTGAAGCTTTCTTT
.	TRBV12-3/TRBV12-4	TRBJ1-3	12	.	CASSQGGYTIYF	TGTGCCAGCAGTCAAGGCGGATACACCATATATTTT
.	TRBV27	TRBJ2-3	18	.	CASSLSGVLAYSTDTQYF	TGTGCCAGCAGTTTATCGGGTGTACTCGCCTATAGCACAGATACGCAGTATTTT
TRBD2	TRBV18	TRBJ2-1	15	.	CASSPTSGSYNEQFF	TGTGCCAGCTCACCAACTAGCGGGAGTTACAATGAGCAGTTCTTC
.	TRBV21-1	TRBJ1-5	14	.	CASSENRGGQPQHF	TGTGCCAGCAGCGAGAACAGGGGCGGTCAGCCCCAGCATTTT
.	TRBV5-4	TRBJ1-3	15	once	CASSLDQGIGNTIYF	TGTGCCAGCAGCTTGGATCAGGGGATTGGAAACACCATATATTTT
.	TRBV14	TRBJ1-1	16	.	CASSQAFGSPYPEAFF	TGTGCCAGCAGCCAAGCTTTTGGCAGCCCGTACCCTGAAGCTTTCTTT
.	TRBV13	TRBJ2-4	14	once	CASSFGRRGGVQYF	TGTGCCAGCAGCTTTGGTAGGCGGGGTGGGGTTCAGTACTTC
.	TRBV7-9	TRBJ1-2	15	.	CASSLREQGHYGYTF	TGTGCCAGCAGCTTACGAGAGCAGGGTCACTATGGCTACACCTTC
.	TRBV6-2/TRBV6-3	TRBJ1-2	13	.	CASSLSHTYGYTF	TGTGCCAGCAGCCTATCTCACACCTATGGCTACACCTTC
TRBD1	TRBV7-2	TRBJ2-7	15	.	CASSLVGTGTYEQYF	TGTGCCAGCAGCTTAGTGGGGACAGGAACCTACGAGCAGTACTTC
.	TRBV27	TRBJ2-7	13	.	CASSYGGSYEQYF	TGTGCCAGCAGCTACGGGGGCTCCTACGAGCAGTACTTC
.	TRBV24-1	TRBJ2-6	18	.	CATSDSRTRLSGANVLTF	TGTGCCACCAGTGATTCGCGGACCCGACTCTCTGGGGCCAACGTCCTGACTTTC
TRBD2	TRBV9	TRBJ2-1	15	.	CASSAAGGPRNEQFF	TGTGCCAGCAGCGCAGCGGGAGGGCCCCGAAATGAGCAGTTCTTC
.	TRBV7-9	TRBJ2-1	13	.	CASSLGGQLEQFF	TGTGCCAGCAGCTTAGGAGGACAGCTAGAGCAGTTCTTC
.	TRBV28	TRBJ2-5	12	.	CASSRGWETQYF	TGTGCCAGCAGTCGGGGGTGGGAGACCCAGTACTTC